A single T cell receptor beta chain is shown here with its context. The protocol was immunoSEQ multiplex PCR, while the TCRdb copy is restricted to in-frame clones and leaves out a portion. The table shows under 80,000 clones, with approximately 91% occurring only once. The data derive from a study of OX40 agonist ivuxolimab in advanced cancers. Germline values: CDR1 MNHEY, CDR2 SMNVEV (reference sequence). The CDR3 has 14 residues. Losses at the gene ends were 3 bases for V and 5 bases for J; bases not matched to a gene: 6. This sequence was found in an adult with an advanced solid tumor such as melanoma, head and neck, liver or kidney cancer. The V gene is TRBV27, the J gene TRBJ1-1; 7 bases fit TRBD1. Specimen: CD4+ or CD8+ T cells sorted from blood, collected in a trial of the OX40 agonist ivuxolimab. CDR3 region: CASSLNRGRTEAFF. The CDR3 region has the DNA TGTGCCAGCAGTTTGAACAGGGGAAGGACTGAAGCTTTCTTT.